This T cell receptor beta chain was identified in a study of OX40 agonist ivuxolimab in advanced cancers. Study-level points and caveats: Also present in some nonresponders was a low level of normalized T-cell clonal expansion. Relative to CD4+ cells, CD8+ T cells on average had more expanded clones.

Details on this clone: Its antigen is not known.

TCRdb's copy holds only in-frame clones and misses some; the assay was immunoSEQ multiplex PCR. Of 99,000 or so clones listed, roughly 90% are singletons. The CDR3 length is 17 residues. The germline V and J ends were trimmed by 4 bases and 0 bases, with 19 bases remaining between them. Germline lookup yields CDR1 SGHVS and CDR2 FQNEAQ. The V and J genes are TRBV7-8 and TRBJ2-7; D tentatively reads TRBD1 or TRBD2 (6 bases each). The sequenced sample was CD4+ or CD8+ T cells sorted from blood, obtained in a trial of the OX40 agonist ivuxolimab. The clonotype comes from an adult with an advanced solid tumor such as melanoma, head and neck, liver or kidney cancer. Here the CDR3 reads CASSYGGRWDTSYEQYF. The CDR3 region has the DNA TGTGCCAGCAGCTACGGGGGAAGATGGGACACCTCCTACGAGCAGTACTTC.